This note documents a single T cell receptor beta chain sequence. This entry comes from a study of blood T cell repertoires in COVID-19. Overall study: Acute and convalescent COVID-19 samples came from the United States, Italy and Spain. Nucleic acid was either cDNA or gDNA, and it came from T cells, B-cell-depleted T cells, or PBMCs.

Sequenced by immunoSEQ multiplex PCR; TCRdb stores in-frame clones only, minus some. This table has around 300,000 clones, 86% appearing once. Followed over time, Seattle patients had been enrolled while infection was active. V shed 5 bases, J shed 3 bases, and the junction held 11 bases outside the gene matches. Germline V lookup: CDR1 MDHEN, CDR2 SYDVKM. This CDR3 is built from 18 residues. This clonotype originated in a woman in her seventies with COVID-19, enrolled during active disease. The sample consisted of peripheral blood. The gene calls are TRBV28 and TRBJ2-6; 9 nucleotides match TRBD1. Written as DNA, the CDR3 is TGTGCCAGCAGTCTTACAGGGGGCGCGTTTGGTGGGGCCAACGTCCTGACTTTC. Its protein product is CASSLTGGAFGGANVLTF.